This TCR beta chain was found in a study of blood T cell repertoires in COVID-19. Per the original methods: Amplifying reference gene primers gave estimates of nucleated cell counts. Measured with immunoSEQ multiplex PCR; TCRdb has only the in-frame clones, and not every one. D and trimming come from the DNA, and the V and J calls and clone size come from that table. The data hold 160,000 or so clones, with under 90% observed a single time. This CDR3 is 15 amino acids long. Germline values: CDR1 MDHEN, CDR2 SYDVKM. V lost 6 bases, J lost 2 bases, and 16 bases lay in between. This clonotype was obtained from a woman aged 45-60 years who had recovered from COVID-19. The chain carries TRBV28 and TRBJ2-5; perhaps TRBD2 as D (7 bases). The sample consisted of PBMCs or T cells enriched from blood (not recorded which). The CDR3 DNA is TGTGCCAGCAGGGGGGGGGCAGTAGGGCAAGAGACCCAGTACTTC. It encodes CASRGGAVGQETQYF.